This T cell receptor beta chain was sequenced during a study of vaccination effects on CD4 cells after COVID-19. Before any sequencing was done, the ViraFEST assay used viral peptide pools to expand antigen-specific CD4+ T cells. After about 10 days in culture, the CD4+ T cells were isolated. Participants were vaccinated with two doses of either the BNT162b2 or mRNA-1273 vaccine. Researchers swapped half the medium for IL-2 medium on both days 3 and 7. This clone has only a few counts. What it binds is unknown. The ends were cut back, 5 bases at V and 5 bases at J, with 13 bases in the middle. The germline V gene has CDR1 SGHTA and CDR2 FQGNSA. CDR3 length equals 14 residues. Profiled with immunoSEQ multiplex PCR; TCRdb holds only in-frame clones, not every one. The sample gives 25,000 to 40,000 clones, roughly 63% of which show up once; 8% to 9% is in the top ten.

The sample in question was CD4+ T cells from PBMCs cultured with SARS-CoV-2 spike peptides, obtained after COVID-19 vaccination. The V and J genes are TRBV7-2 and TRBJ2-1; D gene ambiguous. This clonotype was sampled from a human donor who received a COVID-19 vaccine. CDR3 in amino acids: CASSQSNMNNEQFF. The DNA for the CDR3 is TGTGCCAGCAGCCAGAGCAACATGAACAATGAGCAGTTCTTC.